This is a list of T cell receptor beta chains from one sample in a study of blood T cell repertoires in COVID-19. Sequencing used immunoSEQ multiplex PCR; TCRdb keeps in-frame clones, though not all of them. The sample includes about 44,000 clones, approximately 77% seen only once; the top ten take roughly 4.3%. Specimen: peripheral blood. These receptors were collected from a woman in her seventies with acute or convalescent COVID-19. Each CDR3 is given with its conserved first and last residue. The D gene is left open where the match is weak. Clone size appears in some rows only: once, few, many, or a class for an expanded clone.

TRBV19,TRBD1,-,TRBJ1-1,TGTGCCAGTACATCGGGACAGGTCATTGTGGACACTGAAGCTTTCTTT,CASTSGQVIVDTEAFF
TRBV27,-,-,TRBJ2-3,TGTGCCAGCAAACGACGGGAACAAGATACGCAGTATTTT,CASKRREQDTQYF
TRBV6-5,TRBD1,-,TRBJ1-1,TGTGCCAGCAGTTACTCGGGGGACAGAGTGAACACTGAAGCTTTCTTT,CASSYSGDRVNTEAFF
TRBV5-1,TRBD1,-,TRBJ2-5,TGCGCCAGCAGCTCCCTTGGGACAGGGGGAGAGACCCAGTACTTC,CASSSLGTGGETQYF
TRBV6-6,TRBD1,-,TRBJ1-6,TGTGCCACCCTAGGGACAGACAGCTCCTATAATTCACCCCTCCACTTT,CATLGTDSSYNSPLHF
TRBV29-1,-,-,TRBJ2-5,TGCAGCGTTGGGCTCCAAGAGACCCAGTACTTC,CSVGLQETQYF
TRBV7-9,-,few,TRBJ2-2,TGTGCCAGCAGCCCACGATTCGGAGGCCAACCCGGGGAGCTGTTTTTT,CASSPRFGGQPGELFF
TRBV5-1,-,-,TRBJ2-5,TGCGCCAGCAGCTTGACTAGCCGGTTGGAGACCCAGTACTTC,CASSLTSRLETQYF
TRBV9,-,-,TRBJ1-3,TGTGCCAGCAGCTATTACTTCTCTGGAAACACCATATATTTT,CASSYYFSGNTIYF
TRBV29-1,TRBD1,-,TRBJ1-2,TGCAGCGTTGCAGGGGGGAAAGGACGGATTATCTATGGCTACACCTTC,CSVAGGKGRIIYGYTF
TRBV28,-,once,TRBJ1-6,TGTGCCAGCAGTTCCCGTAGTGCTGTGGATTCACCCCTCCACTTT,CASSSRSAVDSPLHF
TRBV7-2,TRBD2,-,TRBJ2-3,TGTGCCAGCAGCGTTAGCGGGAGTTCTGCAGATACGCAGTATTTT,CASSVSGSSADTQYF
TRBV9,TRBD1,-,TRBJ1-1,TGTGCCAGCAATAGACAGGGGGCCACTGAAGCTTTCTTT,CASNRQGATEAFF
TRBV6-2/TRBV6-3,-,once,TRBJ1-5,TGTGCCAGCAGTTATGGAGATCATCGCAATCAGCCCCAGCATTTT,CASSYGDHRNQPQHF
TRBV19,TRBD1,-,TRBJ2-7,TGTGCCAGTAGTTCCCGGGACAGGGCTCGCGAGCAGTACTTC,CASSSRDRAREQYF
TRBV19,-,-,TRBJ1-2,TGTGCCAGTAGCAGCTCACAGGGAATCTATGGCTACACCTTC,CASSSSQGIYGYTF
TRBV12-3/TRBV12-4,-,few,TRBJ1-1,TGTGCCAGCAGTTTTCTTTACACTGAAGCTTTCTTT,CASSFLYTEAFF
TRBV28,TRBD1,-,TRBJ1-4,TGTGCCAGCAGTTTAGGAGGTCAGGGGGGCGAAAAACTGTTTTTT,CASSLGGQGGEKLFF
TRBV6-5,-,-,TRBJ1-2,TGTGCCAGCAGGGAGCTAGTCGGGGGCTACACCTTC,CASRELVGGYTF
TRBV5-6,TRBD1,-,TRBJ1-2,TGTGCCAGCAGCCACCGGCGAGACAGGGAAGGCTATGGCTACACCTTC,CASSHRRDREGYGYTF
TRBV11-3,-,-,TRBJ2-3,TGTGCCAGCAGCCCTCCCGGGGTAGATACGCAGTATTTT,CASSPPGVDTQYF
TRBV10-3,TRBD1,once,TRBJ1-2,TGTGCCATCAGTGAGTCCCCAGGGGGTTCCGGCGGCTACACCTTC,CAISESPGGSGGYTF
TRBV3-1/TRBV3-2,TRBD2,-,TRBJ2-5,TGTGCCAGCAGCAGACTAGCGGGAGGGCCGCGAGAGACCCAGTACTTC,CASSRLAGGPRETQYF
TRBV29-1,TRBD2,-,TRBJ2-1,TGCAGCGTTGGCCTAGCGGTCCTCCCGGCAAATGAGCAGTTCTTC,CSVGLAVLPANEQFF
TRBV29-1,TRBD1,-,TRBJ1-1,TGCAGCGCCACCGTGGGACAGGAAGCTTTCTTT,CSATVGQEAFF
TRBV3-1/TRBV3-2,TRBD1,-,TRBJ2-7,TGTGCCAGCAGCCCCGCCAGGCGGCCGGGACAGTTGGGCGGCGAGCAGTACTTC,CASSPARRPGQLGGEQYF
TRBV7-9,TRBD1,-,TRBJ1-1,TGTGCCAGCAGCTCAGGGGGATACACTGAAGCTTTCTTT,CASSSGGYTEAFF
TRBV11-2,-,once,TRBJ2-7,TGTGCCAGCAGACGTAGGAGCGAGACCTTCTACGAGCAGTACTTC,CASRRRSETFYEQYF
TRBV9,-,once,TRBJ1-3,TGTGCCAGCAGCGTAGTGGGAGGCGCTGGAAACACCATATATTTT,CASSVVGGAGNTIYF
TRBV27,TRBD2,-,TRBJ2-1,TGTGCCAGCAGTTTATTTCTAGCGGGAGACGAGCAGTTCTTC,CASSLFLAGDEQFF
TRBV7-3,TRBD1,-,TRBJ1-1,TGTGCCAGCAGCCCGGGACAGGGAGAAGCTTTCTTT,CASSPGQGEAFF
TRBV10-3,TRBD1,-,TRBJ2-7,TGTGCCATCAGCTCCGGGACAGCGAGCTCCTACGAGCAGTACTTC,CAISSGTASSYEQYF
TRBV30,-,-,TRBJ2-3,TGTGCCTGGAGTGGGTCGGCAGATACGCAGTATTTT,CAWSGSADTQYF
TRBV5-4,TRBD1,-,TRBJ1-2,TGTGCCAGCAGCCGAGGGGGACAGGGGGCTGGCGGCTACACCTTC,CASSRGGQGAGGYTF
TRBV5-1,-,-,TRBJ2-7,TGCGCCAGCAGCTTGGGGGGCGCTCAGACCTACGAGCAGTACTTC,CASSLGGAQTYEQYF
TRBV7-2,-,-,TRBJ1-6,TGTGCCAGCAGCTTCCCGAATTCACCCCTCCACTTT,CASSFPNSPLHF
TRBV12-3/TRBV12-4,-,-,TRBJ2-2,TGTGCCAGCACCGCAGGGTGGGCCGGGGAGCTGTTTTTT,CASTAGWAGELFF
TRBV6-5,-,-,TRBJ2-1,TGTGCCAGCAGTTACCTCATAGGGAGCTCCTACAATGAGCAGTTCTTC,CASSYLIGSSYNEQFF
TRBV3-1/TRBV3-2,-,few,TRBJ2-7,TGTGCCAGCAGCCAAGCCAACAGGCCCCCCTACGAGCAGTACTTC,CASSQANRPPYEQYF
TRBV10-1,-,-,TRBJ2-1,TGCGCCAGCAGTGGGGGAGGTGAGCAGTTCTTC,CASSGGGEQFF
TRBV20-1,-,-,TRBJ2-5,TGCAGTGCTAGTTCCAGGGGCGGAGAGACCCAGTACTTC,CSASSRGGETQYF
TRBV4-2,-,medium-sized,TRBJ1-1,TGTGCCAGCAGCCAAGATTCGCCAGGTATGGTACGAGCTTTCTTT,CASSQDSPGMVRAFF
TRBV7-6,TRBD1,-,TRBJ2-2,TGTGCCAGCAGCTCAACAGGGGGGAACACCGGGGAGCTGTTTTTT,CASSSTGGNTGELFF
TRBV5-1,TRBD2,-,TRBJ2-5,TGCGCCAGCAGCTTTGGAGTAGCGGGCGGGGAGAGGGAGACCCAGTACTTC,CASSFGVAGGERETQYF
TRBV11-1,TRBD2,-,TRBJ2-1,TGTGCCAGCAGCCCGACTAGCGGGAGTTTAGAGGAGCAGTTCTTC,CASSPTSGSLEEQFF
TRBV7-8,TRBD2,-,TRBJ2-2,TGTGCCAGCGAGGGGCTAGCGGGAGGAGCGAACACCGGGGAGCTGTTTTTT,CASEGLAGGANTGELFF
TRBV5-1,-,once,TRBJ2-5,TGCGCCAGCAGCTCGACAGGCCAAGAGACCCAGTACTTC,CASSSTGQETQYF
TRBV29-1,TRBD1,-,TRBJ1-6,TGCAGCGTGCGGACAGGGGGTGGAAATTCACCCCTCCACTTT,CSVRTGGGNSPLHF
TRBV29-1,TRBD1,-,TRBJ2-1,TGCAGCGTTGAAAACAGGGGAAACAGCGCCTCCTACAATGAGCAGTTCTTC,CSVENRGNSASYNEQFF
TRBV2,-,-,TRBJ2-2,TGTGCCAGCAGTGAAGAGGCAGGGTATGCCGGGGAGCTGTTTTTT,CASSEEAGYAGELFF
TRBV28,TRBD2,-,TRBJ2-3,TGTGCCACCAGAACTGGGAGCGGGGGCGGCGGCACGCAGTATTTT,CATRTGSGGGGTQYF
TRBV13,-,-,TRBJ2-5,TGTGCCAGCAGCTTAGAGATGTCCCGGGAGACCCAGTACTTC,CASSLEMSRETQYF
TRBV12-5,TRBD2,-,TRBJ2-6,TGTGCTAGTGGTTTGGTAGCGGGACCTGGGGCCAACGTCCTGACTTTC,CASGLVAGPGANVLTF
TRBV10-1,-,-,TRBJ1-2,TGCGCCAGCAGTGAGGGAGCTAACTATGGCTACACCTTC,CASSEGANYGYTF
TRBV28,TRBD2,-,TRBJ2-2,TGTGCCAGCAGTCTAGCGGGAGGGCCTACCGGGGAGCTGTTTTTT,CASSLAGGPTGELFF
TRBV29-1,-,once,TRBJ1-2,TGCAGCGTTGCGACAACCAACTATGGCTACACCTTC,CSVATTNYGYTF
TRBV29-1,TRBD1,-,TRBJ2-1,TGCAGCGTTGAAGTGGACAGGGGTTCCTGGAGCTCCTACAATGAGCAGTTCTTC,CSVEVDRGSWSSYNEQFF